One and the same sample provided the 14 T cell receptor beta chains below, sequenced in a study of T-cell reconstitution after alpha-beta-depleted transplantation in children. For TCRbeta, the library was prepared with unique molecular identifiers. TCRdb re-analysed the PCR reads in MiXCR, keeping a single row per CDR3 protein. The sample has 200,000 or so distinct CDR3 sequences; approximately 7% are singletons. This specimen was PBMCs, taken before TCRalphabeta/CD19-depleted stem cell transplant. The origin of the receptors is a boy between 2 and 15 years old with acute lymphoblastic leukemia, due to receive a stem cell transplant.

In its sample, this clonotype was seen a few times. The gene calls are TRBV18 and TRBJ1-1; D gene uncertain. V lost 2 bases to trimming and J lost 1 base, with 14 bases between them. This CDR3 has 16 amino acids. Looked up from germline, CDR1 is KGHSH and CDR2 is LQKENI. The CDR3 DNA follows: TGTGCCAGCTCACCAACAGTGGCCAGCGGGAACACTGAAGCTTTCTTT. It encodes CASSPTVASGNTEAFF. Full variable domain (remainder filled in from reference TRBV18 and TRBJ1-1): NAGVMQNPRHLVRRRGQEARLRCSPMKGHSHVYWYRQLPEEGLKFMVYLQKENIIDESGMPKERFSAEFPKEGPSILRIQQVVRGDSAAYFCASSPTVASGNTEAFFGQGTRLTVV.

V gene TRBV7-2 combines with J gene TRBJ2-5; 8 nucleotides agree with TRBD2. Per germline, CDR1 SGHTA and CDR2 FQGNSA. There are 15 residues in the CDR3. Trimming removed 11 bases from V and 6 bases from J; junction bases left unmatched: 17. CDR3 bases: TGTGCCGGAGCGGGGGTAGGCGGATCTAGTCAGACCCAGTACTTC. Its protein is CAGAGVGGSSQTQYF.

Many counts were recorded for this clonotype. The rearrangement joins TRBV7-3 to TRBJ2-1, with TRBD2 matching 7 bases. The ends lost 2 bases at V and 4 bases at J; junction bases unmatched: 5. Looked up from germline, CDR1 is SGHTA and CDR2 is FQGTGA. The CDR3 has 15 residues. The CDR3, as DNA: TGTGCCAGCAGCTTAGTGTCTAGCGGATACAATGAGCAGTTCTTC. As protein: CASSLVSSGYNEQFF.

This clonotype showed up many times. The chain combines TRBV7-2 with TRBJ2-7; D unclear. Trimming pared 6 bases from V and 2 bases from J, leaving 5 bases between. The CDR3 has 11 amino acids. Germline V lookup: CDR1 SGHTA, CDR2 FQGNSA. CDR3 sequence (DNA): TGTGCCAGCAGTCCCGCCTACGAGCAGTACTTC. Translating it yields CASSPAYEQYF.

This clonotype was detected only a few times. V usage is TRBV20-1 and J usage is TRBJ1-1; D possibly corresponds to TRBD1 (5 bases). This CDR3 spans 13 amino acids. V was shortened by 3 bases and J by 8 bases, with 16 bases between the two germline ends. Germline V gives CDR1 DFQATT, CDR2 SNEGSKA (reference sequence). The CDR3 region has the DNA TGCAGTGCTAGGCGGGGTATAACAGGAGAAGCTTTCTTT. Translating it yields CSARRGITGEAFF.

In this sample, this clonotype turned up many times. The chain links TRBV11-1 to TRBJ2-2, with 12 bases matching TRBD1. V shed 4 bases and J 6 bases; nucleotides not matched to a gene: 12. The germline gives CDR1 SGHAT, CDR2 FQDESV (reference sequence). The CDR3 runs to 18 residues. This CDR3 reads CASSSRDRGPLGSGELFF. The CDR3 DNA follows: TGTGCCAGCAGCTCCCGGGACAGGGGGCCCTTAGGATCCGGGGAGCTGTTTTTT.

The sample holds a few counts of this clonotype. The rearrangement uses TRBV28 and TRBJ1-4; 11 bases agree with TRBD1. The CDR3 is 15 residues long. In germline, CDR1 is MDHEN, CDR2 SYDVKM. Trimming took 6 bases from V and 8 from J; bases not matched to a gene: 8. CDR3 protein: CASSVGTGGQEKLFF. The CDR3 DNA reads TGTGCCAGCAGCGTAGGGACAGGGGGGCAGGAAAAACTGTTTTTT.

This clonotype was seen ten or more times. The V call is TRBV20-1, the J call TRBJ2-1; TRBD2 matches 10 bases. Trimming at V came to 0 bases and at J to 6 bases, leaving 8 bases not matched to a gene. From germline, CDR1 is DFQATT and CDR2 SNEGSKA (reference sequence). This CDR3 is 16 amino acids long. CDR3 sequence: CSARDSSGRSSNEQFF. CDR3 in DNA: TGCAGTGCTAGAGACTCTAGCGGGAGATCCAGCAATGAGCAGTTCTTC.

There are many counts of this clonotype. V gene TRBV7-9 combines with J gene TRBJ2-3; TRBD2 agrees at 12 bases. The CDR3 totals 15 residues. The V gene's germline CDR1 is SEHNR and CDR2 FQNEAQ (reference sequence). V dropped 0 bases and J dropped 5; count of bases not matched to a gene: 0. The CDR3, as DNA: TGTGCCAGCAGCTTAGCGGGACTAGCGGGAGATACGCAGTATTTT. It codes for CASSLAGLAGDTQYF.

The J gene is TRBJ1-6, the V gene TRBV3-1; the D is unclear. V was trimmed by 0 bases and J by 7 bases, leaving 7 bases between them. The CDR3 covers 14 residues. Germline V CDR1 and CDR2: LGHDT, YNNKEL (reference sequence). Here the CDR3 DNA reads TGTGCCAGCAGCCAAGATCAAGAGAATTCACCCCTCCACTTT. This sequence encodes CASSQDQENSPLHF.

This clonotype appeared many times. V usage is TRBV7-2 and J usage is TRBJ2-3; D not certain. Trimming took 3 bases from V and 2 from J, leaving 9 bases between them. The germline CDR1 and CDR2 sequences are SGHTA and FQGNSA. The CDR3 totals 14 residues. Here the CDR3 DNA reads TGTGCCAGCAGCTTCGCCACAAACACAGATACGCAGTATTTT. Its translation is CASSFATNTDTQYF.

This clonotype was seen at least ten times. J is TRBJ2-1 and V is TRBV2; D may be TRBD1 (5 bases). The CDR3 sequence is 13 residues long. Germline V gene lookup returns CDR1 SNHLY and CDR2 FYNNEI. V gave up 7 bases and J gave up 6 bases, with 13 bases separating them. CDR3 nucleotides: TGTGCCAGCATGGGGCTAGTTGGCAATGAGCAGTTCTTC. It encodes CASMGLVGNEQFF.

This chain links TRBV20-1 with TRBJ2-5; TRBD2 might be the D (5 bases). The germline gives CDR1 DFQATT, CDR2 SNEGSKA (reference sequence). There are 15 residues in the CDR3. Trimming shortened V by 0 bases and J by 1 base, and 12 bases separated the two germline ends. This chain's CDR3 is CSARDPGRGQETQYF. In DNA, the CDR3 is TGCAGTGCTAGAGATCCCGGACGGGGCCAAGAGACCCAGTACTTC.

Many counts were recorded for this clonotype. This sequence joins TRBV12-3 or TRBV12-4 and TRBJ2-5; D uncertain. The CDR3 is 16 residues long. Deletions cut 1 base from V and 7 bases from J, with 19 bases between. The DNA for the CDR3 is TGTGCCAGCAGTTTAGAAGTGGACGCCACTTTGGGGACCCAGTACTTC. Its protein product is CASSLEVDATLGTQYF.